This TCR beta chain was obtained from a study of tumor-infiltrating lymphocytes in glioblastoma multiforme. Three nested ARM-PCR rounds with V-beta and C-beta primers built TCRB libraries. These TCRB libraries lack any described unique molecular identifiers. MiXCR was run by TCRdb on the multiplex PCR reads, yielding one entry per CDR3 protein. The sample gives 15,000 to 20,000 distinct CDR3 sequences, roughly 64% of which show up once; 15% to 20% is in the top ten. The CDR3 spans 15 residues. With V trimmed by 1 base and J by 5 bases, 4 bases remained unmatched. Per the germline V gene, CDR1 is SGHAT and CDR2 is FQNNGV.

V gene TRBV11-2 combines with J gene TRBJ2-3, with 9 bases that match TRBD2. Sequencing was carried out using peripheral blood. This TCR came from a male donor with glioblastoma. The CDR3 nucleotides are TGTGCCAGCAGCTTAGTAGCGGGAGTTTTAGATACGCAGTATTTT. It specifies CASSLVAGVLDTQYF. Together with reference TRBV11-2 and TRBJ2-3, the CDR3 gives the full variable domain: EAGVAQSPRYKIIEKRQSVAFWCNPISGHATLYWYQQILGQGPKLLIQFQNNGVVDDSQLPKDRFSAERLKGVDSTLKIQPAKLEDSAVYLCASSLVAGVLDTQYFGPGTRLTVL.